The clone carrying this TCR beta chain was observed a handful of times. Original handling: Researchers report that nucleated cell counts were estimated from reference gene primer amplification. Produced via immunoSEQ multiplex PCR; TCRdb's table is partial and in-frame only. V and J calls and clone size are copied from that table; D and trimming were computed from the DNA. The table shows 150,000 to 200,000 clones, with about four fifths occurring only once. This sample was included in a study of blood T cell repertoires in COVID-19. Study at large: Material from acute and convalescent COVID-19 was sourced from the United States, Italy and Spain. T cells, B-cell-depleted T cells, or PBMCs provided the cDNA or gDNA that served as material.

This CDR3 is built from 16 residues. Germline V gene lookup returns CDR1 SGHAT and CDR2 FQNNGV. The V and J ends lost 0 bases and 1 base, in that order; junction bases with no gene match: 5. Seattle enrolled patients during active infection and tracked them longitudinally. The J gene is TRBJ2-7, the V gene TRBV11-2; TRBD1 aligns across 8 bases. This TCR was recovered from a woman aged 60 to 75 with COVID-19, enrolled during active disease. The sample taken for sequencing was peripheral blood. CDR3 bases: TGTGCCAGCAGCTTAGAGGCAGGGGGCGATTCCTACGAGCAGTACTTC. It translates to CASSLEAGGDSYEQYF.